This TCR beta chain was retrieved from a study of blood T cell repertoires in COVID-19. Looking at the study overall: Samples representing acute and convalescent COVID-19 were sourced from the United States, Italy and Spain. From T cells, B-cell-depleted T cells, or PBMCs came the material, which was cDNA or gDNA.

CDR3 length: 15 residues. V gave up 4 bases and J gave up 3 bases; unmatched junction bases: 5. Germline lookup yields CDR1 SGHRS and CDR2 YFSETQ. This clone was counted a few times. Source study methods: How many nucleated cells were present was estimated from reference gene primer amplification. Produced via immunoSEQ multiplex PCR; TCRdb's table is partial and in-frame only. The V and J calls and the clone size are those of that table, but D and trimming were determined from the DNA. The profile shows about 310,000 clones, around nine tenths of them singletons. The rearrangement links TRBV5-1 to TRBJ2-1, with 9 bases fitting TRBD2. The sequenced sample was peripheral blood. This TCR came from a man in his 70s with acute or convalescent COVID-19. Here the CDR3 DNA reads TGCGCCAGCAGCGAGCGGGGGGATTACTACAATGAGCAGTTCTTC. As protein: CASSERGDYYNEQFF.